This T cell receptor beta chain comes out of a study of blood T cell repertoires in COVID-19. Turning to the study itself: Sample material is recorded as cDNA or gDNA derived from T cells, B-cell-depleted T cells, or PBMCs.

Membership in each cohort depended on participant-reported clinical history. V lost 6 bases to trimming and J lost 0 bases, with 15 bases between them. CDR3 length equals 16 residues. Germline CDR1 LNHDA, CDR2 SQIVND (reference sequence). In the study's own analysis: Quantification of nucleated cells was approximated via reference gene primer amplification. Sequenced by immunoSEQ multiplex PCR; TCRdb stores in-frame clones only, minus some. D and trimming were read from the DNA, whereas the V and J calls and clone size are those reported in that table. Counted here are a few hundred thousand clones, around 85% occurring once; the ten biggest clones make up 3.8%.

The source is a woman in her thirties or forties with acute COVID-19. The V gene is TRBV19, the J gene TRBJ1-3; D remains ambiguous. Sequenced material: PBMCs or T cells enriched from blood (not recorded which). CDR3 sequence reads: CASSQSIFISGNTIYF. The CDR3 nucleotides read TGTGCCAGTAGCCAATCCATTTTCATCTCTGGAAACACCATATATTTT.